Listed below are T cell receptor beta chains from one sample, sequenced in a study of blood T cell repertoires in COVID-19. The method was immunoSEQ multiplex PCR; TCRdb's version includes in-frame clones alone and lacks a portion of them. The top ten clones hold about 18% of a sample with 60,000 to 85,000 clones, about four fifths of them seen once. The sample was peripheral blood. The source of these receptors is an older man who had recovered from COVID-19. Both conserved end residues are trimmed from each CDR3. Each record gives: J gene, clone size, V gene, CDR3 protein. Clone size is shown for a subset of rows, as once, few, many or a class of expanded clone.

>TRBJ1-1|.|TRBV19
ASSYTKDTEAF
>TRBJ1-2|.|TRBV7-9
ASSLEGYGYT
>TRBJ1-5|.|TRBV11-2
ASSLGQGTSQPQH
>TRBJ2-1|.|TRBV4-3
ASSLYAAIGEQF
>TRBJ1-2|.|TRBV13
ASSLTTGRPYGYT
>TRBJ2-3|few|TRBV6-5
ASSKPGLAGDTQY
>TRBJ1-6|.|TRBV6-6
ASSYSPGGPNSPLH
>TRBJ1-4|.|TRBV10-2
ASSESGTEDNEKLF
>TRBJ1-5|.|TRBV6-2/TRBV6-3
ASSPPNQPQH
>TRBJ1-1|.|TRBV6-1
ASSESGSWEQFAEAF
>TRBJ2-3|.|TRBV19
ASKWGTTSTDTQY
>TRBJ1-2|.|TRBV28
ASRKTANYGYT
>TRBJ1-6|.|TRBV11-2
ASSLGLPGDSPLH
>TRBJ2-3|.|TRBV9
ASSPRGGGSTDTQY
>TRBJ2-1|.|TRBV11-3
ASSSRTGHEQF
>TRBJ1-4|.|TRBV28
ASSDQGATNEKLF
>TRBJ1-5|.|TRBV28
ASKAPPGGYQPQH
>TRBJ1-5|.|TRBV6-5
ASRGQSNSNQPQH
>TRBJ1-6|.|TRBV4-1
ASSQVIGTGGLGSPLH
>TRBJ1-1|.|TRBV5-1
ASSLGGGHMNTEAF
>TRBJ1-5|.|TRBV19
ASSILRRNQPQH
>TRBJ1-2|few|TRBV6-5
ASSSGQGDGYT
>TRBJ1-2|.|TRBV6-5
ASSYRGISPNYGYT
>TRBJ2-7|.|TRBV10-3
AISPRDRYYEQY
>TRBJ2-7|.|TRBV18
ASRPPAGPSYEQY